What follows are 13 T cell receptor beta chains derived from one specimen sequenced in a study of beta chain features in type 1 diabetes. TCRB transcripts that were expressed got sequenced, as all of the isolated RNA had been reverse transcribed. TCRdb's copy holds only in-frame clones and misses some; the assay was immunoSEQ multiplex PCR. The sample contains fewer than 900,000 clones, roughly 15% of which appear only once. Sequenced sample: naive CD4+ T cells from blood. The receptor source for this set is a young woman in good health.

This clone was seen repeatedly, ten times or more. The chain has TRBV23-1 and TRBJ2-1; no reliable D call. TRBV23-1 is flagged as an ORF with uncertain function. The CDR3 length is 12 residues. V was shortened by 6 bases and J by 7 bases, with 10 bases between the two germline ends. Here the CDR3 DNA reads TGCGCCAGCAGCAAGCCCAGTAATGAGCAGTTCTTC. It yields the protein CASSKPSNEQFF.

This clone was counted between two and nine times. The J gene is TRBJ2-2, the V gene TRBV18, with unresolved D. There are 15 residues in the CDR3. CDR1 and CDR2 (germline): KGHSH, LQKENI. The V and J ends lost 3 bases and 6 bases respectively, with 14 bases between them. The CDR3 DNA is TGTGCCAGCTCACCCGCGGCCTATAGAGCCGGGGAGCTGTTTTTT. Translation: CASSPAAYRAGELFF.

This clone has more than one count but fewer than ten. The chain carries TRBV28 and TRBJ2-7, with 11 nucleotides matching TRBD1. Trimming took 6 bases from V and 7 from J; bases not matched to a gene: 11. CDR3 length equals 15 residues. CDR1 MDHEN and CDR2 SYDVKM come from the germline V gene. DNA for the CDR3: TGTGCCAGCAGGACCGCCGGGACAGGGGGAAGGGAGCAGTACTTC. Its translation is CASRTAGTGGREQYF.

This clone was observed a few times. J is TRBJ2-3 and V is TRBV18, with D unresolved. The CDR3 contains 15 residues. CDR1 is KGHSH, CDR2 LQKENI, per germline. The V and J ends lost 2 bases and 5 bases respectively, with 14 bases between them. CDR3 in DNA: TGTGCCAGCTCACCAGTGGCGTCTAGACGAGATACGCAGTATTTT. Protein product: CASSPVASRRDTQYF.

CDR3 sequence (DNA): TGTGCCAGCACGGGGGGGCGCACAGATACGCAGTATTTT. As protein: CASTGGRTDTQYF. This rearrangement joins TRBV28 to TRBJ2-3; 8 nucleotides agree with TRBD2. The CDR3 is 13 amino acids. V shed 7 bases, J shed 1 base, and the junction held 1 base outside the gene matches. Germline V gene data show CDR1 as MDHEN and CDR2 as SYDVKM.

This clone has a handful of counts. J is TRBJ1-1 and V is TRBV7-9; 10 nucleotides align to TRBD1. This CDR3 has 14 residues. Per germline, CDR1 SEHNR and CDR2 FQNEAQ (reference sequence). With V trimmed by 5 bases and J by 11 bases, 11 bases remained unmatched. CDR3 sequence (DNA): TGTGCCAGCAGCCCGTCCCGGGACAGGGGTTGGGCTTTCTTT. Translation gives CASSPSRDRGWAFF.

The V call is TRBV15, the J call TRBJ2-5; the D is unclear. Germline lookup yields CDR1 LNHNV and CDR2 YYDKDF (reference sequence). The CDR3 sequence is 17 residues long. The V gene lost 2 bases and the J gene lost 4 bases, with 20 bases spanning the gap. CDR3 protein: CATSRTRQATGRETQYF. The CDR3 bases are TGTGCCACCAGCAGAACCCGTCAGGCGACCGGTAGAGAGACCCAGTACTTC. The entire variable domain, with the rest obtained from reference TRBV15 and TRBJ2-5, is as follows: DAMVIQNPRYQVTQFGKPVTLSCSQTLNHNVMYWYQQKSSQAPKLLFHYYDKDFNNEADTPDNFQSRRPNTSFCFLDIRSPGLGDTAMYLCATSRTRQATGRETQYFGPGTRLLVL.

Remarks on this clone: Other DNA sequences in this specimen translate into the identical CDR3. The chain combines TRBV28 with TRBJ2-6; D remains unclear. This CDR3 is 14 amino acids long. Trimming took off 6 bases at V and 1 base at J, with 7 bases between the two ends. The germline CDR1 and CDR2 sequences are MDHEN and SYDVKM. The CDR3 loop is CASSTGSGANVLTF. CDR3 bases: TGTGCCAGCAGCACGGGTTCTGGGGCCAACGTCCTGACTTTC.

The chain employs TRBV28 and TRBJ2-3; 12 bases agree with TRBD2. CDR3 size: 17 residues. The J segment lost 0 bases and the V segment lost 6 bases, leaving 7 bases of the junction unmatched. CDR1 is MDHEN and CDR2 is SYDVKM in the germline V gene. As DNA, the CDR3 is TGTGCCAGCAGATTACGACTAGCGGGAGAGAGCACAGATACGCAGTATTTT. This codes for CASRLRLAGESTDTQYF. The whole variable domain, remainder taken from reference TRBV28 and TRBJ2-3, is DVKVTQSSRYLVKRTGEKVFLECVQDMDHENMFWYRQDPGLGLRLIYFSYDVKMKEKGDIPEGYSVSREKKERFSLILESASTNQTSMYLCASRLRLAGESTDTQYFGPGTRLTVL.

In its sample, this clone was seen a few times. The CDR3 coding sequence is TGTGCCATCAGCCTAGCGGGAGTCCGATCCTACAATGAGCAGTTCTTC. Protein sequence: CAISLAGVRSYNEQFF. The chain joins TRBV10-3 to TRBJ2-1, with 10 bases lining up with TRBD2. V shed 6 bases, J shed 1 base, and the junction held 6 bases outside the gene matches. The CDR3 extends over 16 amino acids. The germline gives CDR1 ENHRY, CDR2 SYGVKD.

This clone turned up a few times. The chain is built from TRBV28 and TRBJ2-3; TRBD1 might be the D (5 bases). Germline-derived CDR1 and CDR2 are MDHEN and SYDVKM. The length of the CDR3 is 14 residues. V shed 8 bases and J shed 8 bases, with 20 bases lying between them. CDR3: CASGLSSHRFTQYF. Here the CDR3 DNA reads TGTGCCAGCGGCCTCTCCTCGCACAGGTTTACGCAGTATTTT.

This sequence joins TRBV7-8 and TRBJ2-2; 9 nucleotides line up with TRBD2. The CDR3 loop spans 17 amino acids. Looked up from germline, CDR1 is SGHVS and CDR2 is FQNEAQ. The trim removed 2 bases at V and 5 bases at J, leaving 9 bases unmatched. CDR3 in DNA: TGTGCCAGCAGCTTAATGTTTCGGACTAGCGTTACCGGGGAGCTGTTTTTT. The encoded protein is CASSLMFRTSVTGELFF.

This clone was counted between two and nine times. Other DNA sequences within the sample encode an identical CDR3. This sequence joins TRBV27 and TRBJ1-1; the D is unclear. Germline CDR1 reads MNHEY; CDR2 reads SMNVEV (reference sequence). V was shortened by 6 bases and J by 0 bases, with 11 bases between the two germline ends. CDR3 length: 14 amino acids. The CDR3 nucleotides are TGTGCCAGCAGCCTTACTAGTCTGAACACTGAAGCTTTCTTT. Its translation is CASSLTSLNTEAFF.